These T cell receptor beta chains were read from a single sample in a study of T cells after yellow fever vaccination. TCRdb independently ran MiXCR on the 5' RACE reads; one entry per CDR3 protein. The sample lists 100,000 to 150,000 distinct CDR3 sequences, approximately 14% seen once, with roughly 43% in the top ten. The sequencing here drew on CD8+ T cells sorted from PBMCs, taken 5 days after the yellow fever booster vaccination. Receptors were obtained from a man aged 18 to 30 who received the YFV17D yellow fever vaccine. Both conserved end residues are part of each CDR3. For some rows the clone size is stated as once, few or many, or as a class when expanded; others skip it.

clone size	J gene	CDR3 length	V gene	CDR3 protein
-	TRBJ2-5	16	TRBV27	CASRGRGLSPQETQYF
few	TRBJ1-2	16	TRBV6-6	CASSPRTGGGGQGYTF
few	TRBJ2-1	9	TRBV29-1	CSVGPPGYF
-	TRBJ2-1	22	TRBV7-9	CASSLGVFIGGMGATPHNEQFF
-	TRBJ1-2	14	TRBV9	CASSAYEAGYGYTF
-	TRBJ1-5	15	TRBV6-6	CASRGTGTPHQPQHF
few	TRBJ2-1	15	TRBV28	CASSSGLATFNEQFF
few	TRBJ2-1	12	TRBV5-1	CASSLSGHEQFF
-	TRBJ1-4	16	TRBV14	CASSQVGGRENEKLFF
few	TRBJ1-1	13	TRBV11-2	CASSWTGRTEAFF